These T cell receptor beta chains were read from a single sample in a study of cytomegalovirus exposure and HLA in healthy donors. Produced via immunoSEQ multiplex PCR; TCRdb's table is partial and in-frame only. In the table there are more than 150,000 clones, less than 80% of which are singletons. The specimen was PBMCs. The receptor set was obtained from a man between 18 and 35 years old in good health and CMV-seronegative. The CDR3 runs from the conserved cysteine through the conserved F or W. The order of the fields is clone size, D gene, J gene, V gene, CDR3 length, CDR3 DNA, CDR3 protein. The D gene is left open where the match is weak. Where a row states a size, it is once, few, many or the class of an expanded clone; other rows omit it.

clone size: NA
D gene: NA
J gene: TRBJ2-3
V gene: TRBV7-9
CDR3 length: 17
CDR3 DNA: TGTGCCAGCAGCTCACCCGTAGCGGACCTTAGCACAGATACGCAGTATTTT
CDR3 protein: CASSSPVADLSTDTQYF

clone size: NA
D gene: TRBD1
J gene: TRBJ2-3
V gene: TRBV4-1
CDR3 length: 18
CDR3 DNA: TGCGCCAGCAGCCCCCTCGGAGAGGGACAGGGGGGCACAGATACGCAGTATTTT
CDR3 protein: CASSPLGEGQGGTDTQYF

clone size: NA
D gene: TRBD2
J gene: TRBJ2-7
V gene: TRBV6-5
CDR3 length: 13
CDR3 DNA: TGTGCCAGTGTAGCGGGAGGGGGTGGCGAGCAGTACTTC
CDR3 protein: CASVAGGGGEQYF

clone size: once
D gene: TRBD1
J gene: TRBJ2-1
V gene: TRBV11-3
CDR3 length: 16
CDR3 DNA: TGTGCCAGCAGCCGTGAGGCGGGGACAGGGTACAATGAGCAGTTCTTC
CDR3 protein: CASSREAGTGYNEQFF

clone size: NA
D gene: TRBD2
J gene: TRBJ2-7
V gene: TRBV7-2
CDR3 length: 15
CDR3 DNA: TGTGCCAGCAGCTTTAGCGGGAGGAGACTTAGAGAGCAGTACTTC
CDR3 protein: CASSFSGRRLREQYF

clone size: NA
D gene: NA
J gene: TRBJ1-5
V gene: TRBV15
CDR3 length: 13
CDR3 DNA: TGTGCCACCAGCAGACGTAACGGGCAGCCCCAGCATTTT
CDR3 protein: CATSRRNGQPQHF

clone size: NA
D gene: TRBD1
J gene: TRBJ1-1
V gene: TRBV27
CDR3 length: 14
CDR3 DNA: TGTGCCAGCAGTTTGGCACAGGGGGGGACTGAAGCTTTCTTT
CDR3 protein: CASSLAQGGTEAFF

clone size: NA
D gene: TRBD1
J gene: TRBJ2-7
V gene: TRBV2
CDR3 length: 16
CDR3 DNA: TGTGCCAGCAGTGTACTCGGGGCAGGGGGCTACTCCGAGCAGTACTTC
CDR3 protein: CASSVLGAGGYSEQYF

clone size: NA
D gene: TRBD2
J gene: TRBJ2-1
V gene: TRBV2
CDR3 length: 15
CDR3 DNA: TGTGCCAGCAGTCCCGGGACTAGCGGCTACAATGAGCAGTTCTTC
CDR3 protein: CASSPGTSGYNEQFF

clone size: NA
D gene: NA
J gene: TRBJ1-1
V gene: TRBV2
CDR3 length: 14
CDR3 DNA: TGTGCCAGCAGTGAAGCGCTTTCCGGCACTGAAGCTTTCTTT
CDR3 protein: CASSEALSGTEAFF

clone size: NA
D gene: TRBD2
J gene: TRBJ2-3
V gene: TRBV30
CDR3 length: 14
CDR3 DNA: TGTGGTCGGAGGCGCGGGAGTCGGCCAGATACGCAGTATTTT
CDR3 protein: CGRRRGSRPDTQYF

clone size: NA
D gene: NA
J gene: TRBJ2-7
V gene: TRBV7-9
CDR3 length: 13
CDR3 DNA: TGTGTGGGTGGGACGGGAGCCGTATACGAGCAGTACTTC
CDR3 protein: CVGGTGAVYEQYF

clone size: few
D gene: NA
J gene: TRBJ2-1
V gene: TRBV7-2
CDR3 length: 13
CDR3 DNA: TGTGCCAGCAGCTTTGGGCTCCGCAATGAGCAGTTCTTC
CDR3 protein: CASSFGLRNEQFF

clone size: NA
D gene: NA
J gene: TRBJ2-1
V gene: TRBV6-1
CDR3 length: 12
CDR3 DNA: TGTGCCAGCAGGGCCCCGTACAATGAGCAGTTCTTC
CDR3 protein: CASRAPYNEQFF

clone size: NA
D gene: TRBD1
J gene: TRBJ2-3
V gene: TRBV5-6
CDR3 length: 13
CDR3 DNA: TGTGCCAGCAGCGTTGGACAGGGTGATACGCAGTATTTT
CDR3 protein: CASSVGQGDTQYF

clone size: NA
D gene: NA
J gene: TRBJ1-2
V gene: TRBV4-1
CDR3 length: 14
CDR3 DNA: TGCGCCAGCAGCCTCCCGGAGATAAACTATGGCTACACCTTC
CDR3 protein: CASSLPEINYGYTF

clone size: NA
D gene: TRBD1
J gene: TRBJ1-5
V gene: TRBV2
CDR3 length: 16
CDR3 DNA: TGTGCCAGCAGTAAAGAACAGGGGGCCTCCAATCAGCCCCAGCATTTT
CDR3 protein: CASSKEQGASNQPQHF

clone size: NA
D gene: TRBD1
J gene: TRBJ1-2
V gene: TRBV6-5
CDR3 length: 15
CDR3 DNA: TGTGCCAGCAGTAGAGGGACAGGGGAAAACTATGGCTACACCTTC
CDR3 protein: CASSRGTGENYGYTF

clone size: few
D gene: NA
J gene: TRBJ2-2
V gene: TRBV28
CDR3 length: 13
CDR3 DNA: TGTGCCAGCAGACTACAGGGAGCCGGGGAGCTGTTTTTT
CDR3 protein: CASRLQGAGELFF

clone size: few
D gene: TRBD2
J gene: TRBJ2-7
V gene: TRBV10-2
CDR3 length: 13
CDR3 DNA: TGCGCCAGCAGTGAGTCGCGGGGGTACGAGCAGTACTTC
CDR3 protein: CASSESRGYEQYF

clone size: NA
D gene: NA
J gene: TRBJ1-5
V gene: TRBV28
CDR3 length: 15
CDR3 DNA: TGTGCCAGCAGTCCCACCCTACAGGGCGGCCAGCCCCAGCATTTT
CDR3 protein: CASSPTLQGGQPQHF

clone size: NA
D gene: NA
J gene: TRBJ1-2
V gene: TRBV14
CDR3 length: 13
CDR3 DNA: TGTGCCAGCAGCCAAGATTCCGTCTATGGCTACACCTTC
CDR3 protein: CASSQDSVYGYTF

clone size: NA
D gene: TRBD1
J gene: TRBJ1-1
V gene: TRBV9
CDR3 length: 18
CDR3 DNA: TGTGCCAGCAGCGTAGGTTCTCCGGGACAGACGGGTTCCACTGAAGCTTTCTTT
CDR3 protein: CASSVGSPGQTGSTEAFF

clone size: few
D gene: NA
J gene: TRBJ1-1
V gene: TRBV5-1
CDR3 length: 14
CDR3 DNA: TGCGCCAGCGGCCCGGGGGCGGGAGGCACTGAAGCTTTCTTT
CDR3 protein: CASGPGAGGTEAFF

clone size: few
D gene: NA
J gene: TRBJ1-1
V gene: TRBV5-1
CDR3 length: 13
CDR3 DNA: TGCGCCAGTAAATGGGAGGGATACACTGAAGCTTTCTTT
CDR3 protein: CASKWEGYTEAFF

clone size: NA
D gene: TRBD2
J gene: TRBJ2-1
V gene: TRBV27
CDR3 length: 16
CDR3 DNA: TGTGCCAGCAGTTCGGGGACTAGCGGGACTCCCTATGAGCAGTTCTTC
CDR3 protein: CASSSGTSGTPYEQFF

clone size: few
D gene: TRBD1
J gene: TRBJ1-5
V gene: TRBV19
CDR3 length: 13
CDR3 DNA: TGTGCCAGTAGTATGACAGGGGGTCAGCCCCAGCATTTT
CDR3 protein: CASSMTGGQPQHF

clone size: NA
D gene: NA
J gene: TRBJ1-4
V gene: TRBV9
CDR3 length: 15
CDR3 DNA: TGTGCCAGCAGCGTAGGAGGCAGACCTAATGAAAAACTGTTTTTT
CDR3 protein: CASSVGGRPNEKLFF

clone size: NA
D gene: TRBD1
J gene: TRBJ2-3
V gene: TRBV29-1
CDR3 length: 16
CDR3 DNA: TGCAGCGTTGAAGGGACCAGGGGGCTAGACACAGATACGCAGTATTTT
CDR3 protein: CSVEGTRGLDTDTQYF

clone size: NA
D gene: TRBD1
J gene: TRBJ1-2
V gene: TRBV6-6
CDR3 length: 14
CDR3 DNA: TGTGCCAGCAATTCAGGGGGCATAAACTATGGCTACACCTTC
CDR3 protein: CASNSGGINYGYTF

clone size: NA
D gene: TRBD1
J gene: TRBJ2-7
V gene: TRBV5-1
CDR3 length: 14
CDR3 DNA: TGCGCCAGCAGTCCCGGGACAGGGGGTTACGAGCAGTACTTC
CDR3 protein: CASSPGTGGYEQYF

clone size: NA
D gene: NA
J gene: TRBJ2-3
V gene: TRBV7-7
CDR3 length: 14
CDR3 DNA: TGTGCTAGCAGCTTATCGGAGTACATGGATACGCAGTATTTT
CDR3 protein: CASSLSEYMDTQYF

clone size: NA
D gene: NA
J gene: TRBJ2-5
V gene: TRBV5-6
CDR3 length: 16
CDR3 DNA: TGTGCCAGCAGCTTGTACGGGGCAGGGACACAAGAGACCCAGTACTTC
CDR3 protein: CASSLYGAGTQETQYF

clone size: NA
D gene: TRBD2
J gene: TRBJ2-1
V gene: TRBV7-9
CDR3 length: 16
CDR3 DNA: TGTGCCAGCAGCTCCCCAGGCGGGAGCTCCTACAATGAGCAGTTCTTC
CDR3 protein: CASSSPGGSSYNEQFF

clone size: NA
D gene: TRBD2
J gene: TRBJ2-5
V gene: TRBV9
CDR3 length: 15
CDR3 DNA: TGTGCCAGCAGCGTTACCGGGACTAGGGACAAGACCCAGTACTTC
CDR3 protein: CASSVTGTRDKTQYF

clone size: few
D gene: TRBD1
J gene: TRBJ1-6
V gene: TRBV6-5
CDR3 length: 15
CDR3 DNA: TGTGCCAGCAGTTACTCGGGACAGGGGTATTCACCCCTCCACTTT
CDR3 protein: CASSYSGQGYSPLHF